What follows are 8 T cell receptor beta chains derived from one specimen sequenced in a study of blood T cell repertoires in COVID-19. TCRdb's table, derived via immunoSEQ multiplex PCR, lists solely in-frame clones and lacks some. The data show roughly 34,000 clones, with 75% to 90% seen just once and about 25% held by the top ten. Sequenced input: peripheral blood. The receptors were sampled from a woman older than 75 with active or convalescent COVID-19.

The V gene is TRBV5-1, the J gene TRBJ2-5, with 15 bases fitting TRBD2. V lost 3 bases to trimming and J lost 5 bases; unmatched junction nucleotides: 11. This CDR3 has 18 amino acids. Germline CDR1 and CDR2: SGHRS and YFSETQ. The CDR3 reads CASSSGGLAGGPRETQYF. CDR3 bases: TGCGCCAGCAGCTCCGGCGGACTAGCGGGGGGGCCTCGGGAGACCCAGTACTTC.

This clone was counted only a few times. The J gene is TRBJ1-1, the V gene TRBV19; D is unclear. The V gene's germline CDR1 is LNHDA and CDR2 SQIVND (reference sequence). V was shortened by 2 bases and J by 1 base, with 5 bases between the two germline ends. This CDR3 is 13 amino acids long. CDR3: CASSIIQNTEAFF. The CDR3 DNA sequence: TGTGCCAGTAGTATAATCCAGAACACTGAAGCTTTCTTT. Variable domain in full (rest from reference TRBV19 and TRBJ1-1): DGGITQSPKYLFRKEGQNVTLSCEQNLNHDAMYWYRQDPGQGLRLIYYSQIVNDFQKGDIAEGYSVSREKKESFPLTVTSAQKNPTAFYLCASSIIQNTEAFFGQGTRLTVV.

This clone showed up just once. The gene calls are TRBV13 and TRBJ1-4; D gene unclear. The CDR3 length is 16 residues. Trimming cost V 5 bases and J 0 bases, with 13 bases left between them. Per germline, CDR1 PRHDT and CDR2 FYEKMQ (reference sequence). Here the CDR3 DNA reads TGTGCCAGCAGCCCTAGACGCGGAGCAACTAATGAAAAACTGTTTTTT. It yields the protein CASSPRRGATNEKLFF.

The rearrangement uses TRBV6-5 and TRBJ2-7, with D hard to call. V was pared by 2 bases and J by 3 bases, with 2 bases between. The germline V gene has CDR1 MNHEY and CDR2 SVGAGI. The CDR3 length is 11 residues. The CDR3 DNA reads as TGTGCCAGCAGTTACCTCTACGAGCAGTACTTC. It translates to CASSYLYEQYF.

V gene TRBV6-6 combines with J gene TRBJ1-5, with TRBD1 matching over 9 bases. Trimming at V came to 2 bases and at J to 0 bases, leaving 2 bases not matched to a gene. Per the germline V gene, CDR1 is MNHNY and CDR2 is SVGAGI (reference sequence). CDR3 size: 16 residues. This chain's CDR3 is CASSYRGQGSNQPQHF. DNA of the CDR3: TGTGCCAGCAGTTACCGGGGACAGGGTAGCAATCAGCCCCAGCATTTT.

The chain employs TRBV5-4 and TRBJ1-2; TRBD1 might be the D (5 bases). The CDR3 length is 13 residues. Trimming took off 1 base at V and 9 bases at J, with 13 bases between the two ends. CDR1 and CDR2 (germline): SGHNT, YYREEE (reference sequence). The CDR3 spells CASSLSRAFSYTF. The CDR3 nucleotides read TGTGCCAGCAGCTTGAGCAGGGCTTTTAGCTACACCTTC.

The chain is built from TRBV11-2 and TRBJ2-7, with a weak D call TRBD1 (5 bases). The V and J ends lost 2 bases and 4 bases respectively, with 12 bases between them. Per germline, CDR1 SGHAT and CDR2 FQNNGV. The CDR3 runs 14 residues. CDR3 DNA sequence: TGTGCCAGCAGCTTATTGGCAGGGTATTACGAGCAGTACTTC. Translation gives CASSLLAGYYEQYF. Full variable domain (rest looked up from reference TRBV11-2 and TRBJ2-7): EAGVAQSPRYKIIEKRQSVAFWCNPISGHATLYWYQQILGQGPKLLIQFQNNGVVDDSQLPKDRFSAERLKGVDSTLKIQPAKLEDSAVYLCASSLLAGYYEQYFGPGTRLTVT.

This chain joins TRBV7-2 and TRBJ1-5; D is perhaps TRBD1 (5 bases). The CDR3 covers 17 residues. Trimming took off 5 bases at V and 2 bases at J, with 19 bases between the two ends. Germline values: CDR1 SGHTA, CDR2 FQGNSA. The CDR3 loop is CASSRSTENHGNQPQHF. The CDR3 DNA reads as TGTGCCAGCAGCAGATCGACAGAAAATCATGGCAATCAGCCCCAGCATTTT.